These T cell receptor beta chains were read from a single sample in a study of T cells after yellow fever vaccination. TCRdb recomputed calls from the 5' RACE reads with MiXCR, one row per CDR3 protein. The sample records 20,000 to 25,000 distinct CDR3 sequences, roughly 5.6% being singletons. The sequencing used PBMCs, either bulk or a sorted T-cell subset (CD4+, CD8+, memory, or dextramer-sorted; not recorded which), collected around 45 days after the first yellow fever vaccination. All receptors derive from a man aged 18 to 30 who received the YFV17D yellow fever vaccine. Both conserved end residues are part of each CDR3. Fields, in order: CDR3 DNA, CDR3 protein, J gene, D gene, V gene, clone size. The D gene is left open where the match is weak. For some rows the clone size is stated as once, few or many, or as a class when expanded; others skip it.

CDR3nt: TGTGCCAGCAGCCAAGAAAGTGGGGGAGGGAACACTGAAGCTTTCTTT
CDR3aa: CASSQESGGGNTEAFF
j_gene: TRBJ1-1
d_gene: -
v_gene: TRBV4-2
abundance: many

CDR3nt: TGTGCCAGCAGCTTAGCGAGGCTACCTGATGGTGGCTACACCTTC
CDR3aa: CASSLARLPDGGYTF
j_gene: TRBJ1-2
d_gene: -
v_gene: TRBV7-2
abundance: many

CDR3nt: TGCAGCGTTGACCCAACAGAAGGTAATACTGAAGCTTTCTTT
CDR3aa: CSVDPTEGNTEAFF
j_gene: TRBJ1-1
d_gene: -
v_gene: TRBV29-1
abundance: many

CDR3nt: TGTGCCAGCAGTTGGGTCTCGGATTCACCCCTCCACTTT
CDR3aa: CASSWVSDSPLHF
j_gene: TRBJ1-6
d_gene: -
v_gene: TRBV12-3/TRBV12-4
abundance: many

CDR3nt: TGCGCCAGCAGCTTGGCCGCTAGCGGATACGAGCAGTACTTC
CDR3aa: CASSLAASGYEQYF
j_gene: TRBJ2-7
d_gene: TRBD2
v_gene: TRBV5-1
abundance: many

CDR3nt: TGTGCCAGCTCATCAAATTCAGAGACGGCATCAAATCAGCCCCAGCATTTT
CDR3aa: CASSSNSETASNQPQHF
j_gene: TRBJ1-5
d_gene: -
v_gene: TRBV18
abundance: -

CDR3nt: TGTGCCACCAGTGACCCCGGGGGGGTAGGAGATACGCAGTATTTT
CDR3aa: CATSDPGGVGDTQYF
j_gene: TRBJ2-3
d_gene: TRBD2
v_gene: TRBV24-1
abundance: many

CDR3nt: TGTGCCAGCAGCCAAGATGGGCGGAGTCAGTTCTTC
CDR3aa: CASSQDGRSQFF
j_gene: TRBJ2-1
d_gene: -
v_gene: TRBV4-2
abundance: many

CDR3nt: TGTGCCAGCAGTGGAGGGGATGAGCAGTTCTTC
CDR3aa: CASSGGDEQFF
j_gene: TRBJ2-1
d_gene: -
v_gene: TRBV25-1
abundance: many

CDR3nt: TGCAGTGCTAGAGTTCCGGGACTAGCGGGATCTGAGCAGTTCTTC
CDR3aa: CSARVPGLAGSEQFF
j_gene: TRBJ2-1
d_gene: TRBD2
v_gene: TRBV20-1
abundance: many

CDR3nt: TGCGCCAGCAGCTGGATGGACAGGGTTAATTCACCCCTCCACTTT
CDR3aa: CASSWMDRVNSPLHF
j_gene: TRBJ1-6
d_gene: TRBD1
v_gene: TRBV5-1
abundance: many

CDR3nt: TGTGCCAGCAGCTCCGGGGGTTTTCAAGAGACCCAGTACTTC
CDR3aa: CASSSGGFQETQYF
j_gene: TRBJ2-5
d_gene: -
v_gene: TRBV5-4
abundance: many

CDR3nt: TGCGCCAGCAGTGATGCGGGGGACCGACCTGGCTCCTACAATGAGCAGTTCTTC
CDR3aa: CASSDAGDRPGSYNEQFF
j_gene: TRBJ2-1
d_gene: TRBD2
v_gene: TRBV10-1
abundance: many

CDR3nt: TGTGCCAGCAGCCTATCCCGGTGGCGGGGGGAGGCCGGGGAGCTGTTTTTT
CDR3aa: CASSLSRWRGEAGELFF
j_gene: TRBJ2-2
d_gene: TRBD2
v_gene: TRBV7-2
abundance: many

CDR3nt: TGTGCCAGCAGGGACGAGGACGGTGCTGGAGGCTACACCTTC
CDR3aa: CASRDEDGAGGYTF
j_gene: TRBJ1-2
d_gene: -
v_gene: TRBV12-3/TRBV12-4
abundance: many

CDR3nt: TGTGCCAGCAGCCAGGGAGGTGTCAATCAGCCCCAGCATTTT
CDR3aa: CASSQGGVNQPQHF
j_gene: TRBJ1-5
d_gene: -
v_gene: TRBV4-2
abundance: many

CDR3nt: TGTGCCACCAGTGATCGGGGGACTAGCCCAGGCACCGGGGAGCTGTTTTTT
CDR3aa: CATSDRGTSPGTGELFF
j_gene: TRBJ2-2
d_gene: TRBD2
v_gene: TRBV24-1
abundance: many

CDR3nt: TGCGCCAGCAGTTCAGGACAGGGCTCTGGGGCCAACGTCCTGACTTTC
CDR3aa: CASSSGQGSGANVLTF
j_gene: TRBJ2-6
d_gene: TRBD1
v_gene: TRBV5-1
abundance: many

CDR3nt: TGCGCCAGCAGCCAGCGACTAGCCCAAGAGACCCAGTACTTC
CDR3aa: CASSQRLAQETQYF
j_gene: TRBJ2-5
d_gene: TRBD2
v_gene: TRBV5-1
abundance: many

CDR3nt: TGCGCCAGCAGCTTGCAGACAGGGAACACTGAAGCTTTCTTT
CDR3aa: CASSLQTGNTEAFF
j_gene: TRBJ1-1
d_gene: -
v_gene: TRBV5-1
abundance: many

CDR3nt: TGTGCCAGCAGCACCTCCGGGACTAGCGTTTACACCGGGGAGCTGTTTTTT
CDR3aa: CASSTSGTSVYTGELFF
j_gene: TRBJ2-2
d_gene: TRBD2
v_gene: TRBV7-3
abundance: many

CDR3nt: TGTGCCAGCAGCCAACAGGGCTGGGCGTCCTACGAGCAGTACTTC
CDR3aa: CASSQQGWASYEQYF
j_gene: TRBJ2-7
d_gene: -
v_gene: TRBV3-1
abundance: many

CDR3nt: TGCAGTGCTAGAAGACAGGGTCCGGAGACCCAGTACTTC
CDR3aa: CSARRQGPETQYF
j_gene: TRBJ2-5
d_gene: TRBD1
v_gene: TRBV20-1
abundance: many

CDR3nt: TGCGCCAGCAGTGAGTCGGGACAGGGAGGCGAGCAGTACTTC
CDR3aa: CASSESGQGGEQYF
j_gene: TRBJ2-7
d_gene: TRBD1
v_gene: TRBV10-1
abundance: many

CDR3nt: TGTGCCGCAAACAGGGAGAGGTATGGCTACACCTTC
CDR3aa: CAANRERYGYTF
j_gene: TRBJ1-2
d_gene: -
v_gene: TRBV30
abundance: many

CDR3nt: TGTGCCAGCAGTACTCCGGGACTAGCGGAATACGAGCAGTACTTC
CDR3aa: CASSTPGLAEYEQYF
j_gene: TRBJ2-7
d_gene: TRBD2
v_gene: TRBV6-5
abundance: many

CDR3nt: TGTGCCAGCAGCTCGGACAGGATCTACGAGCAGTACTTC
CDR3aa: CASSSDRIYEQYF
j_gene: TRBJ2-7
d_gene: TRBD1
v_gene: TRBV7-2
abundance: many

CDR3nt: TGTGCCAGCAGTTTGAGATCGATCGTTGGCGGCAATCAGCCCCAGCATTTT
CDR3aa: CASSLRSIVGGNQPQHF
j_gene: TRBJ1-5
d_gene: -
v_gene: TRBV12-3/TRBV12-4
abundance: many

CDR3nt: TGCGCCAGCAGCTACACCGACCGGTCCTACGAGCAGTACTTC
CDR3aa: CASSYTDRSYEQYF
j_gene: TRBJ2-7
d_gene: -
v_gene: TRBV5-1
abundance: many

CDR3nt: TGTGCCAGCAGTTCCCGCCCATCTAGACTGAACACCGGGGAGCTGTTTTTT
CDR3aa: CASSSRPSRLNTGELFF
j_gene: TRBJ2-2
d_gene: -
v_gene: TRBV6-2/TRBV6-3
abundance: many

CDR3nt: TGCAGCGTTGTCAGCCTCCTGAGCACAGATACGCAGTATTTT
CDR3aa: CSVVSLLSTDTQYF
j_gene: TRBJ2-3
d_gene: -
v_gene: TRBV29-1
abundance: many

CDR3nt: TGTGCCAGCAGTCTGAGGAGCGACGGGGAGCTGTTTTTT
CDR3aa: CASSLRSDGELFF
j_gene: TRBJ2-2
d_gene: -
v_gene: TRBV12-3/TRBV12-4
abundance: many

CDR3nt: TGTGCCAGCGTCTTCGGTCCTAGCACTCAGCCCCAGCATTTT
CDR3aa: CASVFGPSTQPQHF
j_gene: TRBJ1-5
d_gene: -
v_gene: TRBV7-2
abundance: many

CDR3nt: TGTGCCAGCAGCTGGATTCAGGACACTGAAGCTTTCTTT
CDR3aa: CASSWIQDTEAFF
j_gene: TRBJ1-1
d_gene: -
v_gene: TRBV7-9
abundance: many

CDR3nt: TGTGCCAGCAGCTTAGGACTAGCGGACAACAATGAGCAGTTCTTC
CDR3aa: CASSLGLADNNEQFF
j_gene: TRBJ2-1
d_gene: TRBD2
v_gene: TRBV7-6
abundance: many

CDR3nt: TGTGCCAGCAGCTTCCCACTTCAGACAGGGAACTACACCTTC
CDR3aa: CASSFPLQTGNYTF
j_gene: TRBJ1-2
d_gene: TRBD1
v_gene: TRBV5-4
abundance: many

CDR3nt: TGTGCCAGCTCACGCTACCAAGAGACCCAGTACTTC
CDR3aa: CASSRYQETQYF
j_gene: TRBJ2-5
d_gene: -
v_gene: TRBV18
abundance: many

CDR3nt: TGTGCCAGCAGCCAGGACAGGAGCTCCTATAATTCACCCCTCCACTTT
CDR3aa: CASSQDRSSYNSPLHF
j_gene: TRBJ1-6
d_gene: TRBD1
v_gene: TRBV3-1
abundance: many

CDR3nt: TGTGCCAGCAGCTTAGCCGGGGTGCTAAATAATTCACCCCTCCACTTT
CDR3aa: CASSLAGVLNNSPLHF
j_gene: TRBJ1-6
d_gene: -
v_gene: TRBV7-2
abundance: few

CDR3nt: TGCAGCGTTGAAGGACTTGGCGTCGGGGGCTCTAACGATGAAAAACTGTTTTTT
CDR3aa: CSVEGLGVGGSNDEKLFF
j_gene: TRBJ1-4
d_gene: -
v_gene: TRBV29-1
abundance: many

CDR3nt: TGTGCCAGCAGCTTAGCTCTCACTCTGGGATATGGCTACACCTTC
CDR3aa: CASSLALTLGYGYTF
j_gene: TRBJ1-2
d_gene: -
v_gene: TRBV7-2
abundance: many

CDR3nt: TGTGCCAGCAAAGGCCCTGGTAGGGATACGCAGTATTTT
CDR3aa: CASKGPGRDTQYF
j_gene: TRBJ2-3
d_gene: -
v_gene: TRBV21-1
abundance: many

CDR3nt: TGTGCCAGCAGATCCGGACAGACTGAAGCTTTCTTT
CDR3aa: CASRSGQTEAFF
j_gene: TRBJ1-1
d_gene: -
v_gene: TRBV5-4
abundance: many

CDR3nt: TGCAGCGCCGCTTGGACTGCGAACACCGGGGAGCTGTTTTTT
CDR3aa: CSAAWTANTGELFF
j_gene: TRBJ2-2
d_gene: -
v_gene: TRBV29-1
abundance: many

CDR3nt: TGCAGTGCTCTTCGACAGCCTGATAATGAAAAACTGTTTTTT
CDR3aa: CSALRQPDNEKLFF
j_gene: TRBJ1-4
d_gene: -
v_gene: TRBV20-1
abundance: many